A single sample gave rise to the 10 T cell receptor beta chains below, sequenced in a study of blood T cell repertoires in COVID-19. Some clones are missing from TCRdb's copy, which holds only in-frame ones; the method was immunoSEQ multiplex PCR. The sample shows about 61,000 clones, approximately 84% of them seen only once. Sequenced sample: peripheral blood. All receptors derive from a human donor in a cohort sampled during active COVID-19.

This chain links TRBV7-9 with TRBJ2-7; TRBD1 is a possible D gene (5 bases). The CDR3 spans 14 residues. Germline V gene data show CDR1 as SEHNR and CDR2 as FQNEAQ (reference sequence). V shed 1 base and J shed 2 bases, with 9 bases lying between them. DNA for the CDR3: TGTGCCAGCAGCTTAGGGGGCAGCGCCTACGAGCAGTACTTC. It encodes CASSLGGSAYEQYF.

The rearrangement joins TRBV11-3 to TRBJ2-2; D gene unclear. V was cut by 1 base and J by 8 bases, with 8 bases left in between. This CDR3 spans 13 amino acids. Germline V gives CDR1 SGHNT, CDR2 YENEEA. CDR3 sequence (DNA): TGTGCCAGCAGCTTAGTGGAGTTGGGGGAGCTGTTTTTT. Protein: CASSLVELGELFF. Filled out from reference TRBV11-3 and TRBJ2-2, the complete variable domain reads EAGVVQSPRYKIIEKKQPVAFWCNPISGHNTLYWYLQNLGQGPELLIRYENEEAVDDSQLPKDRFSAERLKGVDSTLKIQPAELGDSAVYLCASSLVELGELFFGEGSRLTVL.

The gene calls are TRBV9 and TRBJ1-2; the match to TRBD1 covers 8 bases. This CDR3 region has 16 residues. The J segment lost 4 bases and the V segment lost 0 bases, leaving 8 bases of the junction unmatched. The germline CDR1 and CDR2 sequences are SGDLS and YYNGEE. The CDR3 spells CASSVDPNRGAYGYTF. The CDR3 coding sequence is TGTGCCAGCAGCGTAGACCCCAACAGGGGGGCCTATGGCTACACCTTC. Drawing the rest from reference TRBV9 and TRBJ1-2, the complete variable domain is DSGVTQTPKHLITATGQRVTLRCSPRSGDLSVYWYQQSLDQGLQFLIQYYNGEERAKGNILERFSAQQFPDLHSELNLSSLELGDSALYFCASSVDPNRGAYGYTFGSGTRLTVV.

The chain joins TRBV10-3 to TRBJ1-3; 8 nucleotides line up with TRBD1. Trimming at V came to 2 bases and at J to 4 bases, leaving 10 bases not matched to a gene. The CDR3 extends over 17 amino acids. Germline values: CDR1 ENHRY, CDR2 SYGVKD. The CDR3 DNA is TGTGCCATCAGTGAGCCGCCGACAGGGGCAGTAGGAAACACCATATATTTT. Amino acid sequence: CAISEPPTGAVGNTIYF.

The chain couples TRBV5-1 to TRBJ1-2, with TRBD1 matching 12 bases. J gave up 12 bases and V 4 bases, and 7 bases lay outside the gene matches. Per germline, CDR1 SGHRS and CDR2 YFSETQ. The CDR3 totals 13 residues. The CDR3 here is CASSAGDRGLDTF. The CDR3 DNA reads as TGCGCCAGCAGCGCCGGGGACAGGGGGCTAGACACCTTC.

The V and J genes are TRBV10-3 and TRBJ2-7, with TRBD1 identical over 8 bases. The trim removed 3 bases at V and 3 bases at J, leaving 7 bases unmatched. Germline V gene data show CDR1 as ENHRY and CDR2 as SYGVKD. The CDR3 covers 15 residues. CDR3 nucleotide sequence: TGTGCCATCAGTGACCCCCAACAGGGGGTCTACGAGCAGTACTTC. This codes for CAISDPQQGVYEQYF.

CDR3 region: CASSWRTSGRAADTQYF. The CDR3 nucleotides are TGTGCCAGCAGCTGGAGGACTAGCGGGAGGGCCGCCGATACGCAGTATTTT. The chain is built from TRBV27 and TRBJ2-3; 15 bases are a match to TRBD2. The CDR3 is 17 residues long. V shed 6 bases, J shed 6 bases, and the junction held 10 bases outside the gene matches. Germline CDR1 is MNHEY and CDR2 is SMNVEV (reference sequence).

This rearrangement joins TRBV6-5 to TRBJ1-1; D is ambiguous. This CDR3 is 14 amino acids long. The V gene's germline CDR1 is MNHEY and CDR2 SVGAGI. V was clipped by 4 bases and J by 5 bases, with 14 bases between them. For the CDR3, the DNA is TGTGCCAGCAGTTTCCGGGGTCCATGGACTGAAGCTTTCTTT. Its protein product is CASSFRGPWTEAFF.

In this sample, this clone turned up once. The chain couples TRBV23-1 to TRBJ1-3; a weak D match, TRBD1 (5 bases). TRBV23-1 is an ORF; its function is uncertain. Trimming took 7 bases from V and 0 from J, leaving 19 bases between them. This CDR3 comprises 17 residues. The CDR3 DNA follows: TGCGCCAGCACTCGAAAGTTAGGGGCCTACTCTGGAAACACCATATATTTT. Its translation: CASTRKLGAYSGNTIYF.

The V gene is TRBV28, the J gene TRBJ2-3, with TRBD1 identical over 9 bases. CDR3 length: 12 amino acids. Germline V gene lookup returns CDR1 MDHEN and CDR2 SYDVKM. After removal of 9 bases from V and 3 bases from J, the junction contained 1 base not matched to a gene. In nucleotides, the CDR3 is TGTGCCAGTGACAGGGGGACAGATACGCAGTATTTT. This gives the protein CASDRGTDTQYF.